This TCR beta chain was obtained from a study of naive and memory T cell subsets listed by TCRdb under 2017. Some background on the complete study: Sorted naive and memory T cell subsets from peripheral blood were analyzed in the study using a UMI-based, open-source pipeline for TCR alpha and beta sequencing. RNA was DNase-treated and reverse transcribed with TCR constant-region primers, mostly using SuperScript III. The results of the functional CMV T cell responses matched the IgG serology results in every case.

Libraries were prepared through UMI-ligation and nested PCR. The beta constant-region primer consisted of an equimolar mixture of two oligonucleotides that together covered TRBC1 and TRBC2. The ligated cDNA went through four rounds of PCR with nested alpha and beta constant-region primers together with the SP2 primer. A single-stranded oligonucleotide bearing the SP2 primer plus a 12-nucleotide UMI was ligated onto the 3' end of the cDNA by T4 RNA ligase 1. The ligation reaction was incubated at 16°C for about 20-25 hours. PCR2 was typically run as a SYBR Green qPCR and stopped at a predetermined threshold to prevent over-amplification. Every purification after the first one was done using Agencourt AMPure XP magnetic beads. Libraries were quantified by Qubit and checked on a TapeStation, with a main peak expected near 650 bp. The pooled libraries were sequenced on an Illumina MiSeq using v2 2x251 paired-end kits, which usually yielded 1-2 million reads per sample. Each sample library was pooled at about 4.4 nM, and about 5-7.5% PhiX was included to improve cluster recognition. The paper's data handling went like this. FASTQ reads processed by Demultiplexor were assigned V and J genes by Decombinator through tag matching that tolerated a single base-pair mismatch. By using UMIs, Collapsinator corrected both sequencing errors and the frequency errors caused by PCR heterogeneity. TCRs were translated and CDR3s were extracted from the conserved cysteine to the FGXG phenylalanine by CDR3Translator, with non-productive sequences being flagged. Gini, Shannon entropy and inverse Simpson indices were calculated on repertoires subsampled to equal numbers of UMI-defined TCRs. Within the linear range, a power law was fitted by maximum likelihood to the distributions of clonotype abundance. On one naive CD8 sample, the pipeline and MIGEC gave similar UMI counts, unique TCR numbers and clonal distributions. One analysis removed from the naive repertoire any naive TCRs that were also present in any memory subset from the same donor. A set of some 7,600 CMV-associated CDR3 sequences, compiled from VDJdb and a published dataset, was used to search the repertoires. TCRdb handled the public reads itself, with Q25 trimming in fastp and clone calling in MiXCR, and kept productive beta chains. Each entry is one CDR3 protein sequence, shown with its most common DNA and genes. None of the V and J calls come from the authors' own analysis; TCRdb made them. The sample table shows 150,000 or so distinct CDR3 sequences, and 22% are seen once. The ten top clones hold roughly 0.1% of the sample.

In its sample, this clonotype was seen a few times. Which antigen it targets is not known. No per-base quality is available; no much larger clone lies one base away. Taken from the germline V gene, the CDR1 and CDR2 loops are SGHTA and FQGNSA. CDR3 length: 15 amino acids, cysteine to phenylalanine. This entry keeps only the CDR3 DNA: 45 bases, framed from base 1. V and J lose 5 bases and 0 bases, and a span of 11 bases separates them. Separate amplification of TCR alpha and beta chain libraries was performed from the second PCR step onward. The CMV status of each donor was determined by measuring IFNgamma production from CD4+ T cells after fresh PBMCs had been stimulated overnight with CMV viral lysate. CD4 T cells were positively selected with Miltenyi beads, followed by positive selection of CD8 T cells from the CD4-negative fraction. Cells stained for CD3, CD4, CD8, CD45RA, CD27 and a live/dead dye were sorted on a BD Aria II into four subsets by CD45RA and CD27. Three healthy volunteers provided blood, and each donor's sample was split into CD4 and CD8 T cells and then further divided into four differentiation subsets. Roughly 0.12 L of peripheral blood was taken from each donor, and PBMC were separated by density-gradient centrifugation on Ficoll-Paque PLUS. Sorted cells were lysed in RLT buffer, and RNA was extracted with a Qiagen RNeasy kit and stored at -80°C.

Points the paper makes about the study in general: A power law was followed by TCR abundance, with an exponent that differed between naive and memory subsets but was consistent across the three individuals. Gini index rose and Shannon and inverse Simpson diversity fell from naive through CM, EM and EMRA in both CD4 and CD8 cells. The repertoire findings for the naive and memory subsets could not be validated, as no ground truth was available. Single alpha or beta chain sequences, rather than paired alpha/beta receptors, were used to define clonotypes. RNA-based TCR counts may be affected by expression changes linked to T cell activation and differentiation. A few larger clonotypes were present in naive repertoires, especially CD8 naive repertoires, and these clonotypes were possibly memory cells re-expressing CD45RA. Once error correction was done, more than 90% of naive TCR sequences showed up just once, which made the naive abundance distributions much steeper than those of the memory subsets.

The sample taken for sequencing was naive CD4+ T cells from blood. The sample's cell subset or site label, decoded: naive T cells, CD45RA high CD27+. The chain is assembled from TRBV7-2 and TRBJ1-3; the D gene is not confidently resolved. This TCR came from a human donor in good health. The DNA sequence reads TGTGCCAGCAGCCGCCGACCGATCTCTGGAAACACCATATATTTT. This yields the protein CASSRRPISGNTIYF.